One sample yielded the 18 T cell receptor beta chains listed below, sequenced in a study of cytomegalovirus exposure and HLA in healthy donors. The study ran its PCR with 60 Vbeta and 13 Jbeta primers. Some clones are missing from TCRdb's copy, which holds only in-frame ones; the method was immunoSEQ multiplex PCR. The sample has about 160,000 clones, around four fifths seen once. Sample: PBMCs. These receptors all stem from a man aged 18 to 35 in good health and CMV-seropositive.

The gene calls are TRBV7-9 and TRBJ1-2; a possible D gene is TRBD1 (6 bases). The CDR3 totals 14 residues. V lost 5 bases and J 4 bases, leaving 14 bases between the germline ends. CDR1 SEHNR and CDR2 FQNEAQ come from the germline V gene (reference sequence). The CDR3 is CASSAETGPYGYTF. CDR3 bases: TGTGCCAGCAGCGCCGAGACAGGACCCTATGGCTACACCTTC.

This clone was detected only a few times. The gene calls are TRBV6-6 and TRBJ2-7; D unresolved. The CDR3 consists of 12 residues. The germline V gene encodes CDR1 MNHNY and CDR2 SVGAGI (reference sequence). V was trimmed by 9 bases and J by 3 bases, leaving 12 bases between them. The DNA for the CDR3 is TGTGCCAGTTCCCTGGGCAGCTACGAGCAGTACTTC. Its translation is CASSLGSYEQYF.

V gene TRBV9 combines with J gene TRBJ2-7; 8 nucleotides match TRBD2. This CDR3 spans 12 amino acids. With 4 bases clipped from V and 4 bases from J, the junction kept 1 base outside the gene matches. In germline, CDR1 is SGDLS, CDR2 YYNGEE. Written as DNA, the CDR3 is TGTGCCAGCAGCCGGGGGGGGTACGAGCAGTACTTC. It specifies CASSRGGYEQYF. The entire variable domain, with the rest obtained from reference TRBV9 and TRBJ2-7, is as follows: DSGVTQTPKHLITATGQRVTLRCSPRSGDLSVYWYQQSLDQGLQFLIQYYNGEERAKGNILERFSAQQFPDLHSELNLSSLELGDSALYFCASSRGGYEQYFGPGTRLTVT.

This clone was recorded once. This rearrangement joins TRBV5-4 to TRBJ1-4; D remains unclear. V lost 0 bases to trimming and J lost 8 bases, with 8 bases between them. The CDR3 loop spans 13 amino acids. Germline-derived CDR1 and CDR2 are SGHNT and YYREEE (reference sequence). CDR3 residues: CASSLAGEEKLFF. CDR3 coding DNA: TGTGCCAGCAGCTTGGCCGGGGAAGAAAAACTGTTTTTT. Full variable domain (rest looked up from reference TRBV5-4 and TRBJ1-4): ETGVTQSPTHLIKTRGQQVTLRCSSQSGHNTVSWYQQALGQGPQFIFQYYREEENGRGNFPPRFSGLQFPNYSSELNVNALELDDSALYLCASSLAGEEKLFFGSGTQLSVL.

The rearrangement links TRBV9 to TRBJ2-5; 7 bases align to TRBD2. Germline trimming cut 0 bases from V and 4 bases from J; bases unmatched to any gene: 12. The CDR3 consists of 17 residues. CDR1 and CDR2 from the germline V gene are SGDLS and YYNGEE. For the CDR3, the DNA is TGTGCCAGCAGCGTAGGTCTAGCGGCCGGTTTGGGAGAGACCCAGTACTTC. Translation gives CASSVGLAAGLGETQYF.

This clone appeared a single time. The chain carries TRBV11-2 and TRBJ2-1; D is possibly TRBD1 (6 bases). The CDR3 length is 16 residues. Germline V gene data show CDR1 as SGHAT and CDR2 as FQNNGV. Between the trimmed V and J ends, which lost 3 bases and 5 bases, there was a span of 17 bases. CDR3 protein: CASSFPEQGPNNEQFF. CDR3 nucleotide sequence: TGTGCCAGCAGCTTCCCTGAGCAGGGGCCTAACAATGAGCAGTTCTTC.

On this clone: This CDR3 fails to terminate in the conserved phenylalanine or tryptophan, so it likely reflects a read error. No DNA is shown, since the ends of the CDR3 on it are uncertain; the CDR3 is the one TCRdb lists. The rearrangement uses TRBV23-1 and TRBJ1-4; TRBD1 is the table's D call, not checked against the DNA. TRBV23-1 is sorted into the ORF group, with uncertain function. The CDR3 length equals 11 residues, ends included. This CDR3 is CASSQFDRDIV.

This sequence joins TRBV14 and TRBJ1-2, with a tentative D call TRBD1 (5 bases). Trimming took 1 base from V and 6 from J, leaving 9 bases between them. This CDR3 is 13 amino acids long. The germline V gene encodes CDR1 SGHDN and CDR2 FVKESK. The CDR3 DNA reads as TGTGCCAGCAGCCAAGTGGGGGGAGATGGCTACACCTTC. Translated, it gives CASSQVGGDGYTF.

The chain combines TRBV6-1 with TRBJ2-7; TRBD2 might be the D (6 bases). Trimming removed 6 bases at V and 4 bases at J, with 19 bases between. The length of the CDR3 is 15 residues. The germline V gene encodes CDR1 MNHNS and CDR2 SASEGT. As DNA, the CDR3 is TGTGCCAGCAGCGGACTACACGTCTCGACGTACGAGCAGTACTTC. Amino acids: CASSGLHVSTYEQYF.

In its sample, this clone was seen a few times. V gene TRBV5-1 combines with J gene TRBJ2-6; the D gene is possibly TRBD2 (5 bases). CDR3 size: 15 residues. V dropped 0 bases and J dropped 2 bases, with 6 bases sitting between them. CDR1 SGHRS and CDR2 YFSETQ come from the germline V gene. CDR3 protein: CASSLVEAGANVLTF. In nucleotides, the CDR3 is TGCGCCAGCAGCTTGGTGGAGGCTGGGGCCAACGTCCTGACTTTC.

This clone was detected only a few times. The chain joins TRBV7-3 to TRBJ2-1; tentatively, D is TRBD1 (5 bases). Germline V CDR1 and CDR2: SGHTA, FQGTGA. Trimming removed 2 bases at V and 7 bases at J, with 12 bases between. This CDR3 spans 14 amino acids. The CDR3: CASSLERGENEQFF. CDR3 DNA sequence: TGTGCCAGCAGCTTAGAAAGGGGCGAAAATGAGCAGTTCTTC.

The V and J genes are TRBV2 and TRBJ1-2; D not certain. Looked up from germline, CDR1 is SNHLY and CDR2 is FYNNEI. This CDR3 is built from 12 residues. The germline V and J ends were trimmed by 3 bases and 9 bases, with 11 bases remaining between them. In DNA, the CDR3 is TGTGCCAGCAGTGACCCTCCTGGGCGCTACACCTTC. Its translation is CASSDPPGRYTF.

The chain links TRBV14 to TRBJ1-2, with 8 bases lining up with TRBD1. The junction had 12 bases not matched to a gene; V was cut back by 4 bases and J by 5 bases. Germline lookup yields CDR1 SGHDN and CDR2 FVKESK. The CDR3 has 16 amino acids. DNA of the CDR3: TGTGCCAGCAGCCCCGTGGGACAGGCAGTGGGATATGGCTACACCTTC. Translated: CASSPVGQAVGYGYTF.

The chain carries TRBV4-1 and TRBJ2-1, with 11 bases matching TRBD2. CDR1 and CDR2 (germline): MGHRA, YSYEKL. Germline trimming cut 6 bases from V and 8 bases from J; bases unmatched to any gene: 18. The CDR3 totals 18 residues. The chain's CDR3 is CASRQPPGLAEVIDEQFF. CDR3 in DNA: TGCGCCAGCAGACAGCCACCGGGACTAGCGGAGGTAATTGATGAGCAGTTCTTC.

For the CDR3, the DNA is TGTGCCAGCAGCCTTTGGACAGGGAGTCTGATCGAGCAGTACTTC. This sequence encodes CASSLWTGSLIEQYF. The rearrangement joins TRBV7-9 to TRBJ2-7, with 8 bases that match TRBD1. The CDR3 has 15 residues. The J segment lost 6 bases and the V segment lost 5 bases, leaving 12 bases of the junction unmatched. Germline V gives CDR1 SEHNR, CDR2 FQNEAQ (reference sequence).

This chain connects TRBV11-2 to TRBJ2-7; tentatively, D is TRBD1 (5 bases). The V and J ends lost 2 bases and 0 bases respectively, with 8 bases between them. Looked up from germline, CDR1 is SGHAT and CDR2 is FQNNGV. The CDR3 runs to 14 residues. The CDR3 coding sequence is TGTGCCAGCAGCTTATCTCAGGGCTCCTACGAGCAGTACTTC. It specifies CASSLSQGSYEQYF.

This chain joins TRBV10-2 and TRBJ2-7; D is possibly TRBD2 (5 bases). Trimming shortened V by 3 bases and J by 4 bases, and 13 bases separated the two germline ends. This CDR3 has 14 amino acids. Germline V gene data show CDR1 as WSHSY and CDR2 as SAAADI. This CDR3 is CASSDTGFDYEQYF. CDR3 DNA sequence: TGCGCCAGCAGTGATACGGGGTTTGATTACGAGCAGTACTTC.

The table lists this clone with a few counts. Written as DNA, the CDR3 is TGTGCCAGCAGCGAGGGTGGTGGGGGGGCAACAGATACGCAGTATTTT. It is translated as CASSEGGGGATDTQYF. The rearrangement joins TRBV4-2 to TRBJ2-3; weak D call: TRBD2 (7 bases). Trimming pared 5 bases from V and 3 bases from J, leaving 18 bases between. CDR1 is LGHNA and CDR2 is YNFKEQ in the germline V gene. The CDR3 runs to 16 residues.